Here is one T cell receptor (beta chain) with its context. Its antigen is unidentified. V lost 3 bases and J 2 bases, leaving 11 bases between the germline ends. The CDR3 runs to 14 residues. In germline, CDR1 is SGHRS, CDR2 YFSETQ. Sequenced by immunoSEQ multiplex PCR; TCRdb stores in-frame clones only, minus some. This repertoire shows over 50,000 clones, roughly 80% found once; its top ten account for approximately 15%. These data belong to a study of radiotherapy plus CTLA-4 blockade in lung cancer. Study-wide findings and caveats: Clones derived from tumor TCRs expanded in blood after radiotherapy plus ipilimumab.

The clonotype comes from a human donor with non-small cell lung cancer who had a complete response to radiotherapy plus ipilimumab. The chain employs TRBV5-1 and TRBJ2-5; possibly TRBD1 for D (6 bases). The sample was peripheral blood, taken from a patient treated with radiotherapy plus ipilimumab. CDR3 nucleotide sequence: TGCGCCAGCAGCTCGGGACAACAACAAGAGACCCAGTACTTC. Translating gives CASSSGQQQETQYF.